This entry describes one T cell receptor beta chain. Its antigen is undetermined. The data originate from a study of blood T cells in healthy people across ages. Points from the study as a whole: From one million sequenced T cells, diversity estimates were lower bounds. Naive T cell percentage showed a strong correlation with TCR beta diversity. In long-lived donors, naive CD4+ cell counts and diversity exceeded those of aged donors.

Looked up from germline, CDR1 is MDHEN and CDR2 is SYDVKM. Trimming cost V 5 bases and J 7 bases; bases outside gene matches: 13. The CDR3 totals 16 residues. A second PCR of 7 to 11 cycles used a sample-barcoded 5' primer and a J-beta primer mix. Tags on each cDNA molecule came from a template-switch adaptor with 12 random nucleotides. In TCRdb, the 5' RACE reads were re-called with MiXCR into one record per CDR3 protein. The repertoire has 1,100,000 or so distinct CDR3 sequences, 40% to 45% of them found once; the top ten carry 18%. The source is a woman aged 55 to 70 in good health. Sequenced: blood. This chain links TRBV28 with TRBJ2-3, with 9 bases that match TRBD1. CDR3 amino acids: CASSGVGTGRTNTQYF. CDR3 coding DNA: TGTGCCAGCAGTGGAGTGGGGACAGGGCGCACGAATACGCAGTATTTT.